This passage covers 19 T cell receptor beta chains from one sample sequenced in a study of blood T cell repertoires in COVID-19. Assay used: immunoSEQ multiplex PCR; TCRdb lists only in-frame clones, some missing. The sample contains about 140,000 clones, roughly 84% of which appear only once. Sequencing was performed on peripheral blood. These receptors came from a woman between 55 and 75 years old with acute or convalescent COVID-19.

CDR3 sequence (DNA): TGTGCCTGGAGTGGACTAGCGGGACTGCAGTACTTC. Protein sequence: CAWSGLAGLQYF. V gene TRBV30 combines with J gene TRBJ2-4; 11 nucleotides align to TRBD2. CDR1 and CDR2 (germline): GTSNPN, SVGIG (reference sequence). V lost 1 base and J lost 13; bases outside the gene matches: 3. CDR3 length equals 12 residues.

The chain employs TRBV21-1 and TRBJ2-3; TRBD2, the table's D call, was not compared with the DNA. TRBV21-1 is flagged as a pseudogene. The CDR3 runs to 18 residues. The CDR3 protein is CASSKLPGLAGGTDTQYF. The CDR3 bases are TGTGCCAGCAGCAAATTACCGGGACTAGCGGGAGGCACAGATACGCAGTATTTT.

The chain recombines TRBV9 with TRBJ2-7; 7 positions match TRBD1. The length of the CDR3 is 14 residues. The V segment lost 3 bases and the J segment 6 bases; nucleotides outside the gene matches: 9. Germline values: CDR1 SGDLS, CDR2 YYNGEE. The CDR3 DNA is TGTGCCAGCAGCGCAGAGACAGGGTTGCGCGAGCAGTACTTC. Residues: CASSAETGLREQYF.

The chain uses TRBV19 and TRBJ1-2; 12 nucleotides align to TRBD1. With V trimmed by 4 bases and J by 10 bases, 1 base remained unmatched. The CDR3 spans 12 residues. Germline V gives CDR1 LNHDA, CDR2 SQIVND (reference sequence). CDR3: CASSKGQGAYTF. CDR3 DNA: TGTGCCAGTAGTAAGGGACAGGGGGCCTACACCTTC.

The gene calls are TRBV27 and TRBJ2-2, with D tentatively TRBD2 (6 bases). This CDR3 contains 14 residues. The germline gives CDR1 MNHEY, CDR2 SMNVEV (reference sequence). V lost 2 bases and J 6 bases, leaving 10 bases between the germline ends. The CDR3 here is CASSLGGMPGELFF. In DNA, the CDR3 is TGTGCCAGCAGTTTAGGCGGGATGCCCGGGGAGCTGTTTTTT.

The chain combines TRBV28 with TRBJ2-1, with 9 bases matching TRBD1. The CDR3 length is 12 residues. V lost 6 bases, J lost 8 bases, and 2 bases stayed unmatched. Germline V gene sequence: CDR1 MDHEN, CDR2 SYDVKM. The CDR3 sequence: CASRGTGHEQFF. The CDR3 DNA is TGTGCCAGCAGGGGGACAGGGCATGAGCAGTTCTTC.

V gene TRBV29-1 combines with J gene TRBJ1-4; the match to TRBD1 covers 7 bases. This CDR3 spans 12 amino acids. Trimming cost V 4 bases and J 8 bases; bases outside gene matches: 4. CDR1 is SQVTM and CDR2 is ANQGSEA in the germline V gene. CDR3 sequence reads: CSVGGQAEKLFF. The CDR3 region has the DNA TGCAGCGTTGGAGGACAGGCCGAAAAACTGTTTTTT. Variable domain in full (rest from reference TRBV29-1 and TRBJ1-4): SAVISQKPSRDICQRGTSLTIQCQVDSQVTMMFWYRQQPGQSLTLIATANQGSEATYESGFVIDKFPISRPNLTFSTLTVSNMSPEDSSIYLCSVGGQAEKLFFGSGTQLSVL.

This chain joins TRBV13 and TRBJ2-1; 11 bases are a match to TRBD2. Germline trimming cut 0 bases from V and 8 bases from J; bases unmatched to any gene: 6. This CDR3 is 16 amino acids long. The germline CDR1 and CDR2 sequences are PRHDT and FYEKMQ (reference sequence). The CDR3 DNA is TGTGCCAGCAGCTTAGGCCTAGCGGGAGGAACGGATGAGCAGTTCTTC. Translating it yields CASSLGLAGGTDEQFF. The full variable domain, with the rest looked up from reference TRBV13 and TRBJ2-1, is AAGVIQSPRHLIKEKRETATLKCYPIPRHDTVYWYQQGPGQDPQFLISFYEKMQSDKGSIPDRFSAQQFSDYHSELNMSSLELGDSALYFCASSLGLAGGTDEQFFGPGTRLTVL.

This clone appeared a single time. The chain uses TRBV27 and TRBJ2-7, with a possible D match to TRBD1 (5 bases). This CDR3 spans 14 amino acids. The V end was cut by 2 bases, the J end by 2 bases, with 10 bases between. The germline gives CDR1 MNHEY, CDR2 SMNVEV (reference sequence). DNA for the CDR3: TGTGCCAGCAGTTTAGGCAGGGCTGCCTACGAGCAGTACTTC. As protein: CASSLGRAAYEQYF.

The CDR3 protein is CASSGRGGRAAETQYF. In DNA form, the CDR3 reads TGTGCCAGCAGTGGCCGTGGGGGGAGGGCCGCCGAGACCCAGTACTTC. V gene TRBV25-1 combines with J gene TRBJ2-5; 7 bases match TRBD2. The V and J ends lost 4 bases and 5 bases, in that order; junction bases with no gene match: 13. Germline CDR1 is MGHDK and CDR2 is SYGVNS. The CDR3 consists of 16 residues.

V is TRBV10-3 and J is TRBJ2-7; 10 positions match TRBD2. CDR3 size: 16 residues. The V gene's germline CDR1 is ENHRY and CDR2 SYGVKD. V lost 3 bases to trimming and J lost 0 bases; unmatched junction nucleotides: 5. The CDR3 loop is CAISDESGRGSYEQYF. CDR3 nucleotides: TGTGCCATCAGTGACGAAAGCGGGAGGGGCTCCTACGAGCAGTACTTC.

The chain recombines TRBV28 with TRBJ2-7, with D maybe TRBD1 (6 bases). Trimming stripped 5 bases from V and 12 bases from J, with 23 bases between. This CDR3 region has 14 residues. Germline V gives CDR1 MDHEN, CDR2 SYDVKM. The CDR3 region is CASSLDLQGLGRYF. CDR3 nucleotide sequence: TGTGCCAGCAGTCTGGACCTACAGGGTTTGGGTCGGTACTTC.

The CDR3 here is CASSQDQGPNSPLHF. In DNA, the CDR3 is TGCGCCAGCAGCCAAGATCAGGGCCCTAATTCACCCCTCCACTTT. This chain links TRBV4-3 with TRBJ1-6, with D possibly matching TRBD1 (5 bases). V lost 0 bases to trimming and J lost 6 bases, with 9 bases between them. Germline CDR1 and CDR2: LGHNA and YSLEER. CDR3 size: 15 residues.

The genes are TRBV29-1 and TRBJ2-1; D may be TRBD1 (5 bases). Germline CDR1 and CDR2: SQVTM and ANQGSEA. The CDR3 runs to 14 residues. V lost 4 bases, J lost 7 bases, and 17 bases lay in between. The CDR3 reads CSVGGEMSRNEQFF. The DNA for the CDR3 is TGCAGCGTTGGGGGCGAGATGAGTCGGAATGAGCAGTTCTTC.

The chain recombines TRBV19 with TRBJ2-1; the match to TRBD2 covers 9 bases. V shed 5 bases, J shed 2 bases, and the junction held 4 bases outside the gene matches. Germline loops: CDR1 LNHDA, CDR2 SQIVND (reference sequence). The length of the CDR3 is 15 residues. Here the CDR3 DNA reads TGTGCCAGTAGTGCCTCTAGCGGGACCTACAATGAGCAGTTCTTC. This codes for CASSASSGTYNEQFF.

This sequence joins TRBV30 and TRBJ1-5; perhaps TRBD1 as D (5 bases). The CDR3 contains 14 residues. CDR1 and CDR2 (germline): GTSNPN, SVGIG (reference sequence). V gave up 1 base and J gave up 5 bases, with 12 bases separating them. The CDR3 loop reads CAWSARAGYQPQHF. The CDR3 region has the DNA TGTGCCTGGAGTGCGCGCGCAGGGTATCAGCCCCAGCATTTT.

The V and J genes are TRBV2 and TRBJ2-7; the D gene is possibly TRBD2 (6 bases). V lost 7 bases and J lost 2, with 18 bases in between. CDR1 is SNHLY and CDR2 is FYNNEI in the germline V gene. The length of the CDR3 is 15 residues. As DNA, the CDR3 is TGTGCCAGCAATTCGGGACTGAGACTTACCTACGAGCAGTACTTC. The encoded protein is CASNSGLRLTYEQYF.

V and J are TRBV15 and TRBJ2-7; D possibly corresponds to TRBD2 (5 bases). CDR1 is LNHNV, CDR2 YYDKDF, per germline (reference sequence). Trimming left V 3 bases short and J 2 bases short, with 8 bases between. The CDR3 covers 13 residues. CDR3: CATSRRAAYEQYF. CDR3 sequence (DNA): TGTGCCACCAGCAGGAGGGCAGCCTACGAGCAGTACTTC.

This clone turned up a few times. The chain uses TRBV30 and TRBJ2-7; tentative D call: TRBD2 (5 bases). Trimming took off 2 bases at V and 10 bases at J, with 15 bases between the two ends. This CDR3 has 12 residues. CDR1 GTSNPN and CDR2 SVGIG come from the germline V gene (reference sequence). CDR3 region: CAWSRLAALQYF. CDR3 bases: TGTGCCTGGAGTCGGCTAGCTGCCCTCCAGTACTTC.